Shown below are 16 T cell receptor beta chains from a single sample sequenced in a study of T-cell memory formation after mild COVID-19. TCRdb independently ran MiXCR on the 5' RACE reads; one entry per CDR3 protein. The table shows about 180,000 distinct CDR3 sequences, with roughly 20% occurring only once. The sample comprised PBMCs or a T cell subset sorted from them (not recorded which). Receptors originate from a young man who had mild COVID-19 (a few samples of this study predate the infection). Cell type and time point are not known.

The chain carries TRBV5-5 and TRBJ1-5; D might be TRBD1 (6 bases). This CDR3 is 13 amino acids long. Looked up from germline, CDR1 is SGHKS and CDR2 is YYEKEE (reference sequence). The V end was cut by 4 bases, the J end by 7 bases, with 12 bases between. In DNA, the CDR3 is TGTGCCAGCAGCCGGAGGGGGGCCCAGCCCCAGCATTTT. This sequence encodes CASSRRGAQPQHF.

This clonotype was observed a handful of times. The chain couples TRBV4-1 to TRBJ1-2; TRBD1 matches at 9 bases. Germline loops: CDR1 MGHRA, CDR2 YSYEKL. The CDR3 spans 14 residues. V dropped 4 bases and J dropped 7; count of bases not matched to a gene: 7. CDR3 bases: TGCGCCAGCAGCCTTGGGACAGGGAATAGTGGCTACACCTTC. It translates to CASSLGTGNSGYTF.

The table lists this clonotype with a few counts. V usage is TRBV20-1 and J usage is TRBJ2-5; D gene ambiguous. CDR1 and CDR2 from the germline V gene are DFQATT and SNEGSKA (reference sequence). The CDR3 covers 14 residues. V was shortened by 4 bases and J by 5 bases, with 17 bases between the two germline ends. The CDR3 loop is CSATKGSAQETQYF. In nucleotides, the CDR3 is TGCAGTGCTACGAAGGGATCGGCCCAGGAGACCCAGTACTTC.

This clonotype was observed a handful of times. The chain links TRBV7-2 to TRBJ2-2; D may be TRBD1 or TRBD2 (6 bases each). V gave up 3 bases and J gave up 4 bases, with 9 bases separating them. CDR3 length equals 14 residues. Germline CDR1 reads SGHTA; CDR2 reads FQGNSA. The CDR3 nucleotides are TGTGCCAGCAGCTTCGGGGGCGGCACCGGGGAGCTGTTTTTT. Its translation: CASSFGGGTGELFF.

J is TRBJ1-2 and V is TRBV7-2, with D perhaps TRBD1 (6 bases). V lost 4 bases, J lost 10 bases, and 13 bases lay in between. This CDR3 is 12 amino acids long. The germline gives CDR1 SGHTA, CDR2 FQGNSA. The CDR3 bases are TGTGCCAGCAGCTCAGTCTCAGGGGCCTACACCTTC. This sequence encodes CASSSVSGAYTF.

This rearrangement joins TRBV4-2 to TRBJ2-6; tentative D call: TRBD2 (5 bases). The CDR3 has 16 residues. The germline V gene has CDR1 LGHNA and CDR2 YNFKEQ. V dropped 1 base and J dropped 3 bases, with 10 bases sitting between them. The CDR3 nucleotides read TGTGCCAGCAGCCAAGTTCGCGGGCTTGGGGCCAACGTCCTGACTTTC. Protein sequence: CASSQVRGLGANVLTF.

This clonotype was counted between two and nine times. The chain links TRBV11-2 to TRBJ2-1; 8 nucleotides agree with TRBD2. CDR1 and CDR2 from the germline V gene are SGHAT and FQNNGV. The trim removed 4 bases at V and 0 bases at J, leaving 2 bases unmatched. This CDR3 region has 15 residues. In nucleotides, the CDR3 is TGTGCCAGCAGCTCGGGGACTAGCTCCTACAATGAGCAGTTCTTC. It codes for CASSSGTSSYNEQFF.

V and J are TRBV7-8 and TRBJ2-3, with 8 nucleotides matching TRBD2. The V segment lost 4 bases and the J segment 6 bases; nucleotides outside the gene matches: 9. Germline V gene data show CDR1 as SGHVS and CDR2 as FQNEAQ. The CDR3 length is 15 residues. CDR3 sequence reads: CASSSRGRGDDTQYF. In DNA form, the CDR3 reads TGTGCCAGCAGCTCTCGGGGGCGGGGGGATGATACGCAGTATTTT. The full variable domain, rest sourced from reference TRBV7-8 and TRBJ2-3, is GAGVSQSPRYKVAKRGQDVALRCDPISGHVSLFWYQQALGQGPEFLTYFQNEAQLDKSGLPSDRFFAERPEGSVSTLKIQRTQQEDSAVYLCASSSRGRGDDTQYFGPGTRLTVL.

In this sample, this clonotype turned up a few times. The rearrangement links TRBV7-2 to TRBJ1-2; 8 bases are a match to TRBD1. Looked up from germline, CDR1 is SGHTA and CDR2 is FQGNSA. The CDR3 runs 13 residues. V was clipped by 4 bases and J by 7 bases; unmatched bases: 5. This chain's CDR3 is CASSSTGQGGYTF. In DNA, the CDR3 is TGTGCCAGCAGCTCAACCGGACAGGGTGGCTACACCTTC.

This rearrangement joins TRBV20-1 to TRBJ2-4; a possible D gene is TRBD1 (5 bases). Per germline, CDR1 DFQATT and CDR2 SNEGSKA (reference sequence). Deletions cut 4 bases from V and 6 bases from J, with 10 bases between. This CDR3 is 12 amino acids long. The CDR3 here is CSAMRRGNIQYF. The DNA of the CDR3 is TGCAGTGCTATGAGAAGGGGAAACATTCAGTACTTC.

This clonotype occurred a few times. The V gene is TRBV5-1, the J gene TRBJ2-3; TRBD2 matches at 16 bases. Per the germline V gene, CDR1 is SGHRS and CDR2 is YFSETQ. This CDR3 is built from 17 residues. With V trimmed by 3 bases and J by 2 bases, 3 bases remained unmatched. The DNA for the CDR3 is TGCGCCAGCAGCTCGGGACTAGCGGGGGGGTACACAGATACGCAGTATTTT. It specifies CASSSGLAGGYTDTQYF.

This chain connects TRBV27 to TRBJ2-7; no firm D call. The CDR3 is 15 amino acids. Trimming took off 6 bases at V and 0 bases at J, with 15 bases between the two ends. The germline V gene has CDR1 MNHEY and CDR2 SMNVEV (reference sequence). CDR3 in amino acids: CASRRQADSSYEQYF. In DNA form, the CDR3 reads TGTGCCAGCAGGAGGCAGGCCGATAGCTCCTACGAGCAGTACTTC.

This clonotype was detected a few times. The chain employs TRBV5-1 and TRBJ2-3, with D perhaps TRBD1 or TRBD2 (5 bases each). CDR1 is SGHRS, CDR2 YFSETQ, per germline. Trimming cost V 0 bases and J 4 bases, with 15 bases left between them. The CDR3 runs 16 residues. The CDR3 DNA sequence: TGCGCCAGCAGCTTGGACCGGCGGGTGGGGGCAGATACGCAGTATTTT. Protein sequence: CASSLDRRVGADTQYF.

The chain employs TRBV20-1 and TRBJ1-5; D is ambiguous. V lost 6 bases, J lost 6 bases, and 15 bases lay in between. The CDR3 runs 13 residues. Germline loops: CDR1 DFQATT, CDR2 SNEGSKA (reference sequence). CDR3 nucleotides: TGCAGTGCCACCCCATCGAGGACTCAGCCCCAGCATTTT. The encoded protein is CSATPSRTQPQHF.

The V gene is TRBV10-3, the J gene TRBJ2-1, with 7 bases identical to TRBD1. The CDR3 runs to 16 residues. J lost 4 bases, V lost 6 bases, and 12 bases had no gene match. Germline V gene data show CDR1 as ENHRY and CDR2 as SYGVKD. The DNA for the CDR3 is TGTGCCATCAGCCAAGCGGACAGGTCGAGGTACAATGAGCAGTTCTTC. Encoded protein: CAISQADRSRYNEQFF.

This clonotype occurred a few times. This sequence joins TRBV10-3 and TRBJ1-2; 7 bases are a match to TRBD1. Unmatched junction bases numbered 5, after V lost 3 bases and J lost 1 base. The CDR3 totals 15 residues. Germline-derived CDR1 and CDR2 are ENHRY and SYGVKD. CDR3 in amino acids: CAISDGDRINYGYTF. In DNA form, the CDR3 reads TGTGCCATCAGTGATGGGGACAGAATTAACTATGGCTACACCTTC.